These 26 T cell receptor beta chains came from one sample sequenced in a study of blood T cell repertoires in COVID-19. Here immunoSEQ multiplex PCR was the method, and the copy in TCRdb shows in-frame clones only, minus some. The table includes about 130,000 clones, around 80% detected once. The sample was peripheral blood. The receptors here all came from a man between 25 and 39 years old with COVID-19, enrolled during active disease.

This clone has a handful of counts. V and J are TRBV18 and TRBJ1-1; D is unclear. The germline V gene has CDR1 KGHSH and CDR2 LQKENI. CDR3 length equals 12 residues. Between the trimmed V and J ends, which lost 6 bases and 4 bases, there was a span of 9 bases. CDR3 bases: TGTGCCAGCTCCCGGGGATTCACTGAAGCTTTCTTT. Encoded protein: CASSRGFTEAFF.

The chain uses TRBV6-5 and TRBJ1-1; D unresolved. The length of the CDR3 is 12 residues. Trimming pared 5 bases from V and 5 bases from J, leaving 9 bases between. Looked up from germline, CDR1 is MNHEY and CDR2 is SVGAGI. Here the CDR3 reads CASSLSGTEAFF. The CDR3 DNA follows: TGTGCCAGCAGTCTATCGGGAACTGAAGCTTTCTTT.

CDR3 sequence: CAISFRDGYTF. As DNA, the CDR3 is TGTGCCATCAGTTTCAGGGATGGCTACACCTTC. The chain is built from TRBV10-3 and TRBJ1-2; D possibly corresponds to TRBD1 (5 bases). The V and J ends lost 5 bases and 6 bases respectively, with 7 bases between them. CDR1 ENHRY and CDR2 SYGVKD come from the germline V gene. The CDR3 is 11 residues long.

CDR3 bases: TGTGCCAGCAGTGCGACTAGCGGGGGTGGTAATGAGCAGTTCTTC. Translated: CASSATSGGGNEQFF. The V gene is TRBV6-4, the J gene TRBJ2-1; 12 bases map to TRBD2. This CDR3 has 15 residues. V shed 4 bases and J 7 bases; nucleotides not matched to a gene: 5. Germline lookup yields CDR1 MRHNA and CDR2 SNTAGT.

The J gene is TRBJ2-6, the V gene TRBV7-2; D unclear. The V gene's germline CDR1 is SGHTA and CDR2 FQGNSA. The CDR3 is made up of 15 amino acids. V shed 5 bases and J shed 1 base, with 9 bases lying between them. This CDR3 reads CASSALLSGANVLTF. The CDR3 DNA follows: TGTGCCAGCAGCGCCCTATTGTCTGGGGCCAACGTCCTGACTTTC. Full variable domain (outside the CDR3, taken from reference TRBV7-2 and TRBJ2-6): GAGVSQSPSNKVTEKGKDVELRCDPISGHTALYWYRQSLGQGLEFLIYFQGNSAPDKSGLPSDRFSAERTGGSVSTLTIQRTQQEDSAVYLCASSALLSGANVLTFGAGSRLTVL.

The chain couples TRBV4-3 to TRBJ2-3, with TRBD1 matching 7 bases. V was pared by 4 bases and J by 2 bases, with 9 bases of the junction left unmatched. Germline-derived CDR1 and CDR2 are LGHNA and YSLEER. The CDR3 spans 16 residues. CDR3 amino acids: CASSLRTGVTTDTQYF. Here the CDR3 DNA reads TGCGCCAGCAGCCTCCGGACAGGAGTGACCACAGATACGCAGTATTTT.

The chain recombines TRBV4-1 with TRBJ2-1, with 10 nucleotides matching TRBD2. This CDR3 is built from 17 residues. V lost 1 base, J lost 4 bases, and 7 bases stayed unmatched. CDR1 is MGHRA, CDR2 YSYEKL, per germline. CDR3 bases: TGCGCCAGCAGCCAAGCCACGGGACTAGCGCCTTACAATGAGCAGTTCTTC. Translation: CASSQATGLAPYNEQFF.

V is TRBV19 and J is TRBJ2-3; 13 positions match TRBD2. Losses at the gene ends were 5 bases for V and 4 bases for J; bases not matched to a gene: 9. The CDR3 contains 17 residues. Germline loops: CDR1 LNHDA, CDR2 SQIVND (reference sequence). The DNA for the CDR3 is TGTGCCAGTAGTGCGATACTAGCGGGAGGGCCTCCAGATACGCAGTATTTT. Protein sequence: CASSAILAGGPPDTQYF.

The V gene is TRBV20-1, the J gene TRBJ2-7; D is possibly TRBD1 (5 bases). Trimming cost V 1 base and J 4 bases, with 5 bases left between them. Germline values: CDR1 DFQATT, CDR2 SNEGSKA (reference sequence). CDR3 size: 11 residues. CDR3 loop: CSARAGYEQYF. CDR3 DNA: TGCAGTGCTAGAGCAGGGTACGAGCAGTACTTC.

J is TRBJ1-2 and V is TRBV7-2, with 7 bases identical to TRBD1. The CDR3 is 15 residues long. The germline gives CDR1 SGHTA, CDR2 FQGNSA. After removal of 1 base from V and 3 bases from J, the junction contained 5 bases not matched to a gene. The CDR3 protein is CASSLDARGYYGYTF. The CDR3 DNA reads as TGTGCCAGCAGCTTAGACGCCAGGGGGTACTATGGCTACACCTTC.

The chain uses TRBV28 and TRBJ2-7, with 7 nucleotides matching TRBD1. Germline CDR1 and CDR2: MDHEN and SYDVKM. The CDR3 totals 13 residues. Germline trimming cut 3 bases from V and 2 bases from J; bases unmatched to any gene: 1. The CDR3 region is CASSLTGTYEQYF. CDR3 nucleotide sequence: TGTGCCAGCAGTTTGACAGGGACCTACGAGCAGTACTTC.

This rearrangement joins TRBV19 to TRBJ2-1; 8 nucleotides match TRBD1. J gave up 4 bases and V 10 bases, and 9 bases lay outside the gene matches. Germline V gene data show CDR1 as LNHDA and CDR2 as SQIVND (reference sequence). CDR3 length: 14 amino acids. CDR3 residues: CATRWDRTYNEQFF. The DNA of the CDR3 is TGTGCCACTAGGTGGGACAGGACTTACAATGAGCAGTTCTTC. Full variable domain (missing parts from reference TRBV19 and TRBJ2-1): DGGITQSPKYLFRKEGQNVTLSCEQNLNHDAMYWYRQDPGQGLRLIYYSQIVNDFQKGDIAEGYSVSREKKESFPLTVTSAQKNPTAFYLCATRWDRTYNEQFFGPGTRLTVL.

This chain uses TRBV4-1 with TRBJ2-7; 7 bases align to TRBD1. Germline V gene data show CDR1 as MGHRA and CDR2 as YSYEKL. The CDR3 is 17 amino acids. V gave up 0 bases and J gave up 3 bases; unmatched junction bases: 11. The chain's CDR3 is CASSQETVGQPYYEQYF. The CDR3 region has the DNA TGCGCCAGCAGCCAAGAGACGGTGGGACAGCCATACTACGAGCAGTACTTC.

To note about this clone: At one end the junction does not follow the germline gene, possibly because of a read error. The V and J genes are TRBV20-1 and TRBJ2-3, with 8 positions matching TRBD2. This CDR3 has 15 amino acids. Germline CDR1 is DFQATT and CDR2 is SNEGSKA (reference sequence). The CDR3 DNA is TGTAGTGCTAGTCCGGGGGGGCCCGCCACAGATACGCAGTATTTT. It is translated as CSASPGGPATDTQYF.

The genes are TRBV2 and TRBJ1-4; TRBD1 matches 8 bases. The CDR3 is made up of 14 amino acids. Trimming at V came to 5 bases and at J to 6 bases, leaving 5 bases not matched to a gene. Germline V lookup: CDR1 SNHLY, CDR2 FYNNEI. The CDR3, as DNA: TGTGCCAGCAGTCAACAGGGGGGCGATGAAAAACTGTTTTTT. Its protein product is CASSQQGGDEKLFF.

The V gene is TRBV10-1, the J gene TRBJ1-4; TRBD1 matches at 12 bases. From germline, CDR1 is WNHNN and CDR2 SYGVQD (reference sequence). The CDR3 totals 19 residues. V trimming: 0 bases; J trimming: 2 bases; junction bases outside the gene matches: 7. CDR3 bases: TGCGCCAGCAGTGAGTCGTTGGGGGACAGGGGGCAGACTAATGAAAAACTGTTTTTT. Its translation is CASSESLGDRGQTNEKLFF.

This clone was counted once. The J gene is TRBJ2-6, the V gene TRBV28; 8 bases are a match to TRBD2. Germline V lookup: CDR1 MDHEN, CDR2 SYDVKM. V trimming: 10 bases; J trimming: 0 bases; junction bases outside the gene matches: 8. The CDR3 loop spans 16 amino acids. The CDR3 reads CATSTGGSSGANVLTF. The DNA for the CDR3 is TGTGCCACCTCTACGGGGGGGTCCTCTGGGGCCAACGTCCTGACTTTC.

The table lists this clone with a few counts. V is TRBV18 and J is TRBJ1-5; 8 bases match TRBD1. Germline CDR1 reads KGHSH; CDR2 reads LQKENI. This CDR3 comprises 12 residues. V gave up 5 bases and J gave up 7 bases; unmatched junction bases: 1. CDR3 region: CASSNRGQPQHF. The CDR3 DNA is TGTGCCAGCTCAAACAGGGGGCAGCCCCAGCATTTT.

The rearrangement uses TRBV9 and TRBJ2-2; a possible D gene is TRBD1 (6 bases). V dropped 2 bases and J dropped 6 bases, with 17 bases sitting between them. The CDR3 is 16 amino acids. Germline V lookup: CDR1 SGDLS, CDR2 YYNGEE. The chain's CDR3 is CASSVRGAGGAGELFF. CDR3 nucleotides: TGTGCCAGCAGCGTCAGGGGCGCTGGTGGGGCCGGGGAGCTGTTTTTT.

The rearrangement joins TRBV12-2 to TRBJ2-5; the table's D call, TRBD2, was not checked against the DNA. TRBV12-2 is marked as a pseudogene. CDR3 length: 17 amino acids. This CDR3 reads CASRPRTSGLGKETQYF. In DNA, the CDR3 is TGTGCAAGTCGCCCCAGGACTAGCGGGTTGGGGAAAGAGACCCAGTACTTC.

DNA of the CDR3: TGTGCCAGCAGTTATACGGGGGGTGAAAAACTGTTTTTT. It specifies CASSYTGGEKLFF. The chain uses TRBV6-5 and TRBJ1-4; TRBD1 might be the D (5 bases). V shed 3 bases and J shed 7 bases, with 9 bases lying between them. There are 13 residues in the CDR3. Per germline, CDR1 MNHEY and CDR2 SVGAGI.

The chain links TRBV3-1 (or the pseudogene TRBV3-2) to TRBJ2-7; maybe TRBD1 (5 bases). Trimming took 6 bases from V and 3 from J, leaving 15 bases between them. There are 14 residues in the CDR3. The germline gives CDR1 LGHDT, CDR2 YNNKEL (reference sequence). As DNA, the CDR3 is TGTGCCAGCAGTCCAGGGCACACCTACTACGAGCAGTACTTC. It encodes CASSPGHTYYEQYF.

V is TRBV29-1 and J is TRBJ1-1; D is undetermined. The CDR3 is 11 residues long. Germline CDR1 SQVTM, CDR2 ANQGSEA. V lost 7 bases to trimming and J lost 6 bases, with 12 bases between them. The CDR3 region is CSAAGASEAFF. As DNA, the CDR3 is TGCAGCGCCGCAGGCGCTTCTGAAGCTTTCTTT.

CDR3 loop: CASSKDRRGTEAFF. The CDR3 nucleotides read TGTGCCAGCAGTAAAGACCGCCGAGGCACTGAAGCTTTCTTT. The chain has TRBV6-4 and TRBJ1-1, with unresolved D. V was shortened by 5 bases and J by 4 bases, with 14 bases between the two germline ends. CDR3 length: 14 residues. From germline, CDR1 is MRHNA and CDR2 SNTAGT.

This clone was detected only a few times. This chain uses TRBV3-1 (or the pseudogene TRBV3-2) with TRBJ2-7; 13 bases are a match to TRBD2. Looked up from germline, CDR1 is LGHDT and CDR2 is YNNKEL (reference sequence). The V segment lost 1 base and the J segment 0 bases; nucleotides outside the gene matches: 12. CDR3 length equals 20 residues. The CDR3 here is CASSQVDRGLAGSSSYEQYF. CDR3 DNA sequence: TGTGCCAGCAGCCAAGTAGACAGGGGACTAGCGGGGTCGAGCTCCTACGAGCAGTACTTC.

The chain joins TRBV21-1 to TRBJ2-1; whether TRBD2, the table's D call, matches the DNA was not checked. TRBV21-1 is a pseudogene segment. This CDR3 has 14 amino acids. CDR3 sequence: CASSKLLGGNEQFF. In nucleotides, the CDR3 is TGTGCCAGCAGCAAACTTCTCGGGGGGAATGAGCAGTTCTTC.